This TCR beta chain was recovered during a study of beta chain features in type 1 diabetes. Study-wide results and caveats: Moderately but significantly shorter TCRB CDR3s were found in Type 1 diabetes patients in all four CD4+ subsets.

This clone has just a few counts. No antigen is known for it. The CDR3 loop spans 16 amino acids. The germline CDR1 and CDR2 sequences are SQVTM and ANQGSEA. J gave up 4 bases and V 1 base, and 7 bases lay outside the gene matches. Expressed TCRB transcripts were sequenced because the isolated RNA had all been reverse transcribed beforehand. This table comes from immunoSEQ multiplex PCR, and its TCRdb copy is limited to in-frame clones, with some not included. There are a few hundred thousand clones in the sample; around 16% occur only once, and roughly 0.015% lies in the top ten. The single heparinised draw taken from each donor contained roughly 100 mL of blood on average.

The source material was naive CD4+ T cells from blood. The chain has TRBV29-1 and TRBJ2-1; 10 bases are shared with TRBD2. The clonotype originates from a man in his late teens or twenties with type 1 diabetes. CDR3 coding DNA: TGCAGCGTTGAAGCTAGCGGGGGCCTCCAGTACAATGAGCAGTTCTTC. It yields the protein CSVEASGGLQYNEQFF.